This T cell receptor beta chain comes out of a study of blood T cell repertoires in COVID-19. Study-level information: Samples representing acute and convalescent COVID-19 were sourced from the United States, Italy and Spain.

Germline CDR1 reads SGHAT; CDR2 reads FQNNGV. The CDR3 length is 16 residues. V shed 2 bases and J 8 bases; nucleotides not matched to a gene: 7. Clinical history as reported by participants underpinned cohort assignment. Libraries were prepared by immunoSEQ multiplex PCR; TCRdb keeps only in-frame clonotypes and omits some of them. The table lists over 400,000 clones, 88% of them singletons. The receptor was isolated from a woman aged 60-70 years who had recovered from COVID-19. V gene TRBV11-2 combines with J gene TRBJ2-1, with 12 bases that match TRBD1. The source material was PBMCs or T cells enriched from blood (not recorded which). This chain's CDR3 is CASSLRDRGRIDEQFF. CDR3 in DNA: TGTGCCAGCAGCTTAAGGGACAGGGGGCGGATTGATGAGCAGTTCTTC.